One sample yielded the 19 T cell receptor beta chains listed below, sequenced in a study of blood T cell repertoires in COVID-19. The assay was immunoSEQ multiplex PCR, and TCRdb's table has in-frame clones only and misses some. The data show approximately 160,000 clones, roughly 81% seen once. The sample taken for sequencing was peripheral blood. The source of these receptors is a woman aged 55-70 years with COVID-19, enrolled during active disease.

V gene TRBV7-2 combines with J gene TRBJ2-7; 10 nucleotides line up with TRBD2. Germline V gene sequence: CDR1 SGHTA, CDR2 FQGNSA. Trimming at V came to 5 bases and at J to 3 bases, leaving 4 bases not matched to a gene. The CDR3 is 14 amino acids. The CDR3 sequence: CASSLLAGDYEQYF. CDR3 nucleotides: TGTGCCAGCAGCCTTCTAGCGGGGGACTACGAGCAGTACTTC.

This clone was seen only once. The chain is built from TRBV4-2 and TRBJ2-2; weak D call: TRBD2 (7 bases). Germline V gene sequence: CDR1 LGHNA, CDR2 YNFKEQ. The CDR3 totals 15 residues. Trimming took 1 base from V and 6 from J, leaving 12 bases between them. The chain's CDR3 is CASSQVRGGAGELFF. The CDR3 region has the DNA TGTGCCAGCAGCCAAGTTAGAGGGGGGGCCGGGGAGCTGTTTTTT.

The V and J genes are TRBV5-1 and TRBJ1-2; 9 nucleotides line up with TRBD1. J lost 4 bases, V lost 4 bases, and 8 bases had no gene match. The CDR3 is 15 residues long. The V gene's germline CDR1 is SGHRS and CDR2 YFSETQ. In DNA, the CDR3 is TGCGCCAGCAGCGCCAGTACGACAGGGGGCTATGGCTACACCTTC. Amino acids: CASSASTTGGYGYTF.

As concerns this clone: A read error may explain this, as a much larger clone is one base away. CDR3 nucleotide sequence: TGTGCCAGCAGCCAAGATGAGACTAACACAGATACGCAGTATTTT. It translates to CASSQDETNTDTQYF. V is TRBV3-1 (or the pseudogene TRBV3-2) and J is TRBJ2-3; TRBD2 might be the D (5 bases). CDR1 LGHDT and CDR2 YNNKEL come from the germline V gene (reference sequence). This CDR3 contains 15 residues. The ends were cut back, 0 bases at V and 2 bases at J, with 9 bases in the middle.

The V gene is TRBV6-5, the J gene TRBJ1-3, with TRBD1 as a possible D gene (6 bases). This CDR3 has 15 residues. The germline V and J ends were trimmed by 7 bases and 0 bases, with 13 bases remaining between them. Germline loops: CDR1 MNHEY, CDR2 SVGAGI. For the CDR3, the DNA is TGTGCCAGCAAGGGGGAGCTTTCCTCTGGAAACACCATATATTTT. This encodes CASKGELSSGNTIYF.

The rearrangement uses TRBV7-3 and TRBJ2-2, with TRBD1 matching 11 bases. V lost 6 bases and J lost 7; bases outside the gene matches: 10. CDR3 length equals 16 residues. Looked up from germline, CDR1 is SGHTA and CDR2 is FQGTGA. DNA of the CDR3: TGTGCCAGCAGATCCAGCGGGACAGGGGGTCTCGGGGAGCTGTTTTTT. Translated: CASRSSGTGGLGELFF.

This rearrangement joins TRBV19 to TRBJ2-7, with 9 bases identical to TRBD1. Per germline, CDR1 LNHDA and CDR2 SQIVND (reference sequence). V was clipped by 6 bases and J by 4 bases; unmatched bases: 4. The CDR3 is 13 residues long. The CDR3 sequence: CASSRDREYEQYF. The DNA for the CDR3 is TGTGCCAGTAGCCGGGACAGGGAGTACGAGCAGTACTTC.

The chain couples TRBV12-3 or TRBV12-4 to TRBJ1-5; D is undetermined. Deletions cut 7 bases from V and 1 base from J, with 8 bases between. CDR3 size: 13 residues. The CDR3 here is CASKTRSNQPQHF. CDR3 sequence (DNA): TGTGCCAGCAAAACTAGGAGCAATCAGCCCCAGCATTTT.

J is TRBJ1-5 and V is TRBV24-1; tentative D call: TRBD1 (6 bases). The CDR3 consists of 15 residues. Germline CDR1 reads KGHDR; CDR2 reads SFDVKD. Trimming removed 5 bases from V and 3 bases from J, with 13 bases in between. The DNA for the CDR3 is TGTGCCACCAGTGCTAGGGGGGGCTACAATCAGCCCCAGCATTTT. Its translation: CATSARGGYNQPQHF.

The V and J genes are TRBV19 and TRBJ1-2, with 8 bases matching TRBD1. Unmatched junction bases numbered 14, after V lost 7 bases and J lost 4 bases. The CDR3 is made up of 16 amino acids. CDR1 and CDR2 from the germline V gene are LNHDA and SQIVND (reference sequence). As DNA, the CDR3 is TGTGCCAGTATAAGGCAGGGGGCAGGAGGAAGCTATGGCTACACCTTC. Translated, it gives CASIRQGAGGSYGYTF. Together with reference TRBV19 and TRBJ1-2, the CDR3 gives the full variable domain: DGGITQSPKYLFRKEGQNVTLSCEQNLNHDAMYWYRQDPGQGLRLIYYSQIVNDFQKGDIAEGYSVSREKKESFPLTVTSAQKNPTAFYLCASIRQGAGGSYGYTFGSGTRLTVV.

CDR3 DNA: TGCGCCAGCAGCCCACCGGGACAGGAGGGACTTTTCGGGTATGGCTACACCTTC. Protein: CASSPPGQEGLFGYGYTF. This chain connects TRBV5-1 to TRBJ1-2; 8 bases fit TRBD1. The CDR3 is 18 amino acids. V shed 4 bases, J shed 5 bases, and the junction held 19 bases outside the gene matches. Germline CDR1 and CDR2: SGHRS and YFSETQ.

This chain joins TRBV5-4 and TRBJ1-3; 9 bases agree with TRBD1. The junction had 11 bases not matched to a gene; V was cut back by 4 bases and J by 6 bases. This CDR3 has 16 residues. Germline loops: CDR1 SGHNT, CDR2 YYREEE (reference sequence). CDR3 in amino acids: CASSPYGTGYQNTIYF. CDR3 in DNA: TGTGCCAGCAGCCCTTACGGGACAGGGTATCAAAACACCATATATTTT.

This clone was observed a handful of times. The chain recombines TRBV19 with TRBJ1-2, with 7 bases lining up with TRBD1. The CDR3 covers 17 residues. The germline CDR1 and CDR2 sequences are LNHDA and SQIVND (reference sequence). The junction had 13 bases not matched to a gene; V was cut back by 6 bases and J by 0 bases. The CDR3 region is CASSNVGQIIANYGYTF. The CDR3 bases are TGTGCCAGTAGCAACGTGGGACAGATTATAGCTAACTATGGCTACACCTTC.

The chain recombines TRBV5-1 with TRBJ2-7, with D possibly being TRBD1 (6 bases). Trimming removed 2 bases at V and 7 bases at J, with 16 bases between. The CDR3 contains 14 residues. Germline-derived CDR1 and CDR2 are SGHRS and YFSETQ. The CDR3 DNA sequence: TGCGCCAGCAGCTTACAGGGTGGTATGGGTGAGCAGTACGTC. Amino acid sequence: CASSLQGGMGEQYV.

The V and J genes are TRBV11-3 and TRBJ1-1, with D possibly being TRBD1 (6 bases). The CDR3 contains 13 residues. Germline assignment: CDR1 SGHNT and CDR2 YENEEA. The ends were cut back, 5 bases at V and 4 bases at J, with 11 bases in the middle. CDR3 nucleotides: TGTGCCAGCAGCGAACTCAGGGGCACTGAAGCTTTCTTT. Translating it yields CASSELRGTEAFF.

This chain uses TRBV19 with TRBJ1-6, with D perhaps matching TRBD1 (6 bases). The CDR3 runs 16 residues. CDR1 and CDR2 (germline): LNHDA, SQIVND (reference sequence). Trimming shortened V by 4 bases and J by 3 bases, and 13 bases separated the two germline ends. The CDR3 DNA sequence: TGTGCCAGTAGTACAGGGGACACCTTCTATAATTCACCCCTCCACTTT. Protein: CASSTGDTFYNSPLHF. Looking up the rest from reference TRBV19 and TRBJ1-6 gives the full variable domain: DGGITQSPKYLFRKEGQNVTLSCEQNLNHDAMYWYRQDPGQGLRLIYYSQIVNDFQKGDIAEGYSVSREKKESFPLTVTSAQKNPTAFYLCASSTGDTFYNSPLHFGNGTRLTVT.

The V call is TRBV6-5, the J call TRBJ1-5; no definite D call. Trimming left V 2 bases short and J 4 bases short, with 12 bases between. CDR1 and CDR2 from the germline V gene are MNHEY and SVGAGI. This CDR3 region has 15 residues. The CDR3 sequence is CASSYDPGTNQPQHF. The CDR3 DNA reads TGTGCCAGCAGTTACGATCCGGGTACGAATCAGCCCCAGCATTTT.

The chain uses TRBV19 and TRBJ2-1, with no clear D. The germline CDR1 and CDR2 sequences are LNHDA and SQIVND (reference sequence). V dropped 1 base and J dropped 0 bases, with 7 bases sitting between them. CDR3 length: 15 amino acids. The CDR3 protein is CASSIAVSSYNEQFF. The CDR3 DNA sequence: TGTGCCAGTAGTATAGCCGTGAGCTCCTACAATGAGCAGTTCTTC.

The genes are TRBV7-9 and TRBJ1-2; 8 positions agree with TRBD1. CDR3 length equals 19 residues. V lost 5 bases and J lost 1; bases outside the gene matches: 18. CDR1 and CDR2 from the germline V gene are SEHNR and FQNEAQ (reference sequence). CDR3 coding DNA: TGTGCCAGCAGCCGTTTCCGATCGGGACAGGTCGACCTTAACTATGGCTACACCTTC. Its translation: CASSRFRSGQVDLNYGYTF.